Listed below are T cell receptor beta chains from one sample, sequenced in a study of CD8+CD57+ T cells in acquired aplastic anemia. TCRdb reprocessed the reads with MiXCR, giving one entry per CDR3 protein. The repertoire holds approximately 150,000 distinct CDR3 sequences, with roughly two thirds as singletons. Sequenced input: sorted CD4+, CD8+, or CD8+CD57+ T cells (not recorded which) from PBMCs. All receptors come from a human donor with aplastic anemia. CDR3s include the opening cysteine and the closing phenylalanine or tryptophan. The order of the fields is D gene, V gene, clone size, J gene, CDR3 length, CDR3 protein, CDR3 DNA. The D gene is left open where the match is weak. Clone size is stated in some rows and not others, as once, few, many or a class when expanded.

d_gene: NA; v_gene: TRBV20-1; abundance: few; j_gene: TRBJ2-1; len: 12; CDR3aa: CSASSAINEQFF; CDR3nt: TGCAGTGCTAGCTCGGCCATCAATGAGCAGTTCTTC
d_gene: NA; v_gene: TRBV5-1; abundance: NA; j_gene: TRBJ1-2; len: 14; CDR3aa: CASRVQVTNYGYTF; CDR3nt: TGCGCCAGCAGAGTACAGGTGACTAACTATGGCTACACCTTC
d_gene: NA; v_gene: TRBV20-1; abundance: NA; j_gene: TRBJ2-1; len: 15; CDR3aa: CSARPAARQANEQFF; CDR3nt: TGCAGTGCTCGCCCGGCGGCCAGGCAGGCCAATGAGCAGTTCTTC
d_gene: TRBD1; v_gene: TRBV2; abundance: NA; j_gene: TRBJ1-3; len: 16; CDR3aa: CASSADRGLGGNTIYF; CDR3nt: TGTGCCAGCAGTGCGGACAGGGGGCTCGGGGGAAACACCATATATTTT
d_gene: NA; v_gene: TRBV15; abundance: NA; j_gene: TRBJ2-1; len: 15; CDR3aa: CATSRDLVGYNEQFF; CDR3nt: TGTGCCACCAGCAGAGATTTAGTCGGGTACAATGAGCAGTTCTTC
d_gene: NA; v_gene: TRBV19; abundance: NA; j_gene: TRBJ2-5; len: 15; CDR3aa: CASSIGPGEEETQYF; CDR3nt: TGTGCCAGTAGTATAGGTCCAGGGGAGGAAGAGACCCAGTACTTC
d_gene: NA; v_gene: TRBV24-1; abundance: few; j_gene: TRBJ1-6; len: 12; CDR3aa: CATSDGNSPLHF; CDR3nt: TGTGCCACCAGTGATGGTAATTCACCCCTCCACTTT
d_gene: NA; v_gene: TRBV20-1; abundance: NA; j_gene: TRBJ1-3; len: 13; CDR3aa: CSAPRTEADTIYF; CDR3nt: TGCAGTGCTCCCAGGACGGAGGCGGACACCATATATTTT
d_gene: TRBD2; v_gene: TRBV2; abundance: few; j_gene: TRBJ2-7; len: 15; CDR3aa: CASSQGTSGLYEQYF; CDR3nt: TGTGCCAGCAGTCAAGGGACTAGCGGCTTATACGAGCAGTACTTC
d_gene: NA; v_gene: TRBV19; abundance: NA; j_gene: TRBJ2-7; len: 11; CDR3aa: CASSMGYEQYF; CDR3nt: TGTGCCAGTAGTATGGGGTACGAGCAGTACTTC
d_gene: NA; v_gene: TRBV20-1; abundance: many; j_gene: TRBJ2-2; len: 16; CDR3aa: CSARDGVIGDTGELFF; CDR3nt: TGCAGTGCTAGAGATGGAGTTATCGGAGACACCGGGGAGCTGTTTTTT
d_gene: TRBD1; v_gene: TRBV24-1; abundance: NA; j_gene: TRBJ2-7; len: 16; CDR3aa: CATSDPTGTGGYEQYF; CDR3nt: TGTGCCACCAGTGATCCGACCGGGACAGGGGGCTACGAGCAGTACTTC
d_gene: NA; v_gene: TRBV5-1; abundance: NA; j_gene: TRBJ1-4; len: 14; CDR3aa: CASSLQEANEKLFF; CDR3nt: TGCGCCAGCAGCTTACAGGAGGCTAACGAAAAACTGTTTTTT
d_gene: NA; v_gene: TRBV20-1; abundance: few; j_gene: TRBJ1-2; len: 11; CDR3aa: CSAPGSGGYTF; CDR3nt: TGCAGTGCCCCAGGGTCGGGCGGCTACACCTTC
d_gene: NA; v_gene: TRBV2; abundance: NA; j_gene: TRBJ1-1; len: 15; CDR3aa: CASSDTSGPNTEAFF; CDR3nt: TGTGCCAGCAGTGATACATCGGGCCCGAACACTGAAGCTTTCTTT
d_gene: NA; v_gene: TRBV19; abundance: NA; j_gene: TRBJ1-2; len: 15; CDR3aa: CASSIDPDRGYGYTF; CDR3nt: TGTGCCAGTAGTATAGATCCCGACAGAGGCTATGGCTACACCTTC
d_gene: TRBD2; v_gene: TRBV14; abundance: NA; j_gene: TRBJ2-1; len: 16; CDR3aa: CASSQVMTSSYNEQFF; CDR3nt: TGTGCCAGCAGCCAAGTGATGACTAGCAGCTACAATGAGCAGTTCTTC
d_gene: TRBD2; v_gene: TRBV15; abundance: NA; j_gene: TRBJ2-5; len: 15; CDR3aa: CATSRSTSRSETQYF; CDR3nt: TGTGCCACCAGCAGATCGACTAGCCGTTCAGAGACCCAGTACTTC
d_gene: NA; v_gene: TRBV10-3; abundance: few; j_gene: TRBJ2-7; len: 12; CDR3aa: CAISGTEHEQYF; CDR3nt: TGTGCCATCAGTGGGACCGAGCACGAGCAGTACTTC
d_gene: NA; v_gene: TRBV10-3; abundance: few; j_gene: TRBJ1-5; len: 14; CDR3aa: CAISERGSGQPQHF; CDR3nt: TGTGCCATCAGTGAGCGCGGATCAGGGCAGCCCCAGCATTTT
d_gene: TRBD1; v_gene: TRBV19; abundance: NA; j_gene: TRBJ2-5; len: 14; CDR3aa: CASSIGTAQETQHF; CDR3nt: TGTGCCAGTAGTATCGGGACAGCTCAAGAGACCCAGCACTTC
d_gene: TRBD1; v_gene: TRBV10-3; abundance: NA; j_gene: TRBJ2-7; len: 13; CDR3aa: CASNRDSTYEQYF; CDR3nt: TGTGCCAGCAACCGGGACAGCACTTACGAGCAGTACTTC
d_gene: NA; v_gene: TRBV7-9; abundance: NA; j_gene: TRBJ1-1; len: 11; CDR3aa: CASPRNTEAFF; CDR3nt: TGTGCCAGCCCGCGGAACACTGAAGCTTTCTTT
d_gene: NA; v_gene: TRBV6-4; abundance: NA; j_gene: TRBJ1-1; len: 15; CDR3aa: CASRRDWLGGTEAFF; CDR3nt: TGTGCCAGCAGGCGAGACTGGCTCGGAGGCACTGAAGCTTTCTTT
d_gene: NA; v_gene: TRBV6-6; abundance: NA; j_gene: TRBJ1-2; len: 12; CDR3aa: CASTGLGYGYTF; CDR3nt: TGTGCCAGCACAGGGCTGGGGTATGGCTACACCTTC
d_gene: NA; v_gene: TRBV7-3; abundance: NA; j_gene: TRBJ2-5; len: 15; CDR3aa: CASSLDIGPQETQYF; CDR3nt: TGTGCCAGCAGCTTAGACATAGGGCCTCAGGAGACCCAGTACTTC
d_gene: NA; v_gene: TRBV24-1; abundance: NA; j_gene: TRBJ2-7; len: 14; CDR3aa: CATSDKHGSYEQYF; CDR3nt: TGTGCCACCAGTGATAAGCACGGATCCTACGAGCAGTACTTC
d_gene: TRBD2; v_gene: TRBV10-3; abundance: once; j_gene: TRBJ2-3; len: 13; CDR3aa: CAISESGRETQYF; CDR3nt: TGTGCCATCAGTGAGTCAGGGCGGGAGACGCAGTATTTT
d_gene: NA; v_gene: TRBV19; abundance: NA; j_gene: TRBJ2-2; len: 11; CDR3aa: CASTVTGELFF; CDR3nt: TGTGCCAGTACCGTGACCGGGGAGCTGTTTTTT
d_gene: NA; v_gene: TRBV15; abundance: NA; j_gene: TRBJ2-7; len: 14; CDR3aa: CATSRGRDLSEQYF; CDR3nt: TGTGCCACCAGCAGAGGACGGGACTTAAGCGAGCAGTACTTC
d_gene: NA; v_gene: TRBV7-3; abundance: NA; j_gene: TRBJ2-5; len: 15; CDR3aa: CASSPNGAVGETQYF; CDR3nt: TGTGCCAGCAGCCCGAACGGGGCAGTGGGCGAGACCCAGTACTTC
d_gene: NA; v_gene: TRBV9; abundance: once; j_gene: TRBJ2-3; len: 16; CDR3aa: CASSVYQGFQTDTQYF; CDR3nt: TGTGCCAGCAGCGTATACCAGGGGTTTCAGACAGATACGCAGTATTTT
d_gene: NA; v_gene: TRBV7-9; abundance: once; j_gene: TRBJ1-5; len: 13; CDR3aa: CASSSSPDQPQHF; CDR3nt: TGTGCCAGCAGCTCCTCCCCTGATCAGCCCCAGCATTTT
d_gene: NA; v_gene: TRBV7-9; abundance: once; j_gene: TRBJ2-2; len: 16; CDR3aa: CASSLGTGLATGELFF; CDR3nt: TGTGCCAGCAGCTTAGGCACAGGCCTTGCCACCGGGGAGCTGTTTTTT
d_gene: NA; v_gene: TRBV7-2; abundance: few; j_gene: TRBJ1-4; len: 15; CDR3aa: CASSLWREPNEKLFF; CDR3nt: TGTGCCAGCAGTTTATGGAGAGAACCTAATGAAAAACTGTTTTTT
d_gene: NA; v_gene: TRBV11-2; abundance: NA; j_gene: TRBJ2-7; len: 14; CDR3aa: CASSLGANSYEQYF; CDR3nt: TGTGCCAGCAGCCTAGGCGCCAACTCCTACGAGCAGTACTTC
d_gene: NA; v_gene: TRBV4-1; abundance: NA; j_gene: TRBJ2-7; len: 12; CDR3aa: CASSQDKDSQYF; CDR3nt: TGCGCCAGCAGCCAAGACAAGGACAGTCAGTACTTC
d_gene: TRBD2; v_gene: TRBV2; abundance: NA; j_gene: TRBJ2-7; len: 16; CDR3aa: CASSEVGTSGINEQYF; CDR3nt: TGTGCCAGCAGTGAAGTCGGGACTAGCGGGATAAACGAGCAGTACTTC
d_gene: TRBD1; v_gene: TRBV19; abundance: NA; j_gene: TRBJ1-6; len: 14; CDR3aa: CASGKTGRMSPLHF; CDR3nt: TGTGCCAGTGGAAAGACAGGGAGGATGTCACCCCTCCACTTT
d_gene: NA; v_gene: TRBV15; abundance: NA; j_gene: TRBJ1-1; len: 12; CDR3aa: CATALMNTEAFF; CDR3nt: TGTGCCACCGCACTGATGAACACTGAAGCTTTCTTT
d_gene: NA; v_gene: TRBV20-1; abundance: few; j_gene: TRBJ2-1; len: 16; CDR3aa: CSARDEGGTDNNEQFF; CDR3nt: TGCAGTGCTAGAGATGAAGGCGGGACGGATAACAATGAGCAGTTCTTC
d_gene: NA; v_gene: TRBV7-9; abundance: NA; j_gene: TRBJ1-2; len: 11; CDR3aa: CASNTGRGYTF; CDR3nt: TGTGCCAGCAATACGGGGCGAGGCTACACCTTC
d_gene: NA; v_gene: TRBV7-7; abundance: NA; j_gene: TRBJ2-5; len: 13; CDR3aa: CASSVNLQETQYF; CDR3nt: TGTGCCAGCAGCGTCAACCTGCAAGAGACCCAGTACTTC
d_gene: NA; v_gene: TRBV5-1; abundance: NA; j_gene: TRBJ2-7; len: 13; CDR3aa: CASKEGAGGEQYF; CDR3nt: TGCGCCAGCAAGGAGGGGGCGGGAGGCGAGCAGTACTTC
d_gene: NA; v_gene: TRBV5-1; abundance: NA; j_gene: TRBJ2-7; len: 14; CDR3aa: CASSVRDGTYEQYF; CDR3nt: TGCGCCAGCAGCGTACGGGACGGTACCTACGAGCAGTACTTC
d_gene: TRBD2; v_gene: TRBV5-1; abundance: NA; j_gene: TRBJ2-7; len: 14; CDR3aa: CASSFGGLAHEQYF; CDR3nt: TGCGCCAGCAGCTTCGGGGGACTAGCCCACGAGCAGTACTTC
d_gene: NA; v_gene: TRBV20-1; abundance: NA; j_gene: TRBJ2-1; len: 14; CDR3aa: CSARTTLAFNEQFF; CDR3nt: TGCAGTGCTAGAACTACGCTCGCCTTCAATGAGCAGTTCTTC
d_gene: TRBD2; v_gene: TRBV4-2; abundance: NA; j_gene: TRBJ2-2; len: 15; CDR3aa: CASSQGRGDGGELFF; CDR3nt: TGTGCCAGCAGCCAAGGACGGGGGGACGGCGGGGAGCTGTTTTTT
d_gene: NA; v_gene: TRBV2; abundance: NA; j_gene: TRBJ2-2; len: 12; CDR3aa: CASKIGTGELFF; CDR3nt: TGTGCCAGCAAGATAGGCACCGGGGAGCTGTTTTTT
d_gene: TRBD1; v_gene: TRBV15; abundance: NA; j_gene: TRBJ2-7; len: 15; CDR3aa: CATSRDSGGPYEQYF; CDR3nt: TGTGCCACCAGCAGAGATTCAGGGGGCCCCTACGAGCAGTACTTC
d_gene: TRBD1; v_gene: TRBV24-1; abundance: once; j_gene: TRBJ2-1; len: 13; CDR3aa: CATSETGFDEQFF; CDR3nt: TGTGCCACCAGTGAGACAGGGTTCGATGAGCAGTTCTTC
d_gene: NA; v_gene: TRBV2; abundance: NA; j_gene: TRBJ2-7; len: 13; CDR3aa: CASGGGTSYERYF; CDR3nt: TGTGCCAGCGGGGGCGGGACAAGCTACGAGCGGTACTTC
d_gene: NA; v_gene: TRBV5-6; abundance: NA; j_gene: TRBJ1-2; len: 14; CDR3aa: CASSLGGYNYGYTF; CDR3nt: TGTGCCAGCAGCTTGGGAGGTTACAACTATGGCTACACCTTC
d_gene: NA; v_gene: TRBV15; abundance: few; j_gene: TRBJ2-5; len: 13; CDR3aa: CATSRNHQETQYF; CDR3nt: TGTGCCACCAGCCGAAACCACCAAGAGACCCAGTACTTC
d_gene: NA; v_gene: TRBV7-8; abundance: NA; j_gene: TRBJ1-6; len: 16; CDR3aa: CASSAAGPKVNSPLHF; CDR3nt: TGTGCCAGCAGCGCGGCCGGGCCCAAGGTTAATTCACCCCTCCACTTT
d_gene: NA; v_gene: TRBV7-6; abundance: NA; j_gene: TRBJ2-7; len: 15; CDR3aa: CASSLEIMGTYEQYF; CDR3nt: TGTGCCAGCAGCTTAGAGATAATGGGTACCTACGAGCAGTACTTC
d_gene: NA; v_gene: TRBV7-2; abundance: NA; j_gene: TRBJ1-4; len: 16; CDR3aa: CASSQGEGAGNEKLFF; CDR3nt: TGTGCCAGCAGCCAAGGGGAAGGGGCAGGTAATGAAAAACTGTTTTTT